These 10 T cell receptor beta chains came from one sample sequenced in a study of blood T cell repertoires in COVID-19. Generated by immunoSEQ multiplex PCR, the TCRdb table keeps only in-frame clones and is missing some. The sample has about 270,000 clones, 86% seen once. Sequenced: PBMCs or T cells enriched from blood (not recorded which). Source of these receptors: a woman aged 18-29 years who had recovered from COVID-19.

This clone was recorded once. The V and J genes are TRBV6-5 and TRBJ2-3; no clear D. V was cut by 4 bases and J by 2 bases, with 13 bases left in between. This CDR3 is built from 15 residues. CDR1 and CDR2 from the germline V gene are MNHEY and SVGAGI. Here the CDR3 reads CASSSRQLFTDTQYF. CDR3 DNA sequence: TGTGCCAGCAGTTCCAGGCAACTTTTCACAGATACGCAGTATTTT.

The rearrangement links TRBV12-3 or TRBV12-4 to TRBJ1-1; D is unclear. V lost 3 bases to trimming and J lost 7 bases, with 12 bases between them. The CDR3 consists of 13 residues. DNA of the CDR3: TGTGCCAGCAGTTTTATCCCTGTTTATGAAGCTTTCTTT. Translating gives CASSFIPVYEAFF.

The chain uses TRBV27 and TRBJ2-5, with 11 bases matching TRBD2. CDR1 MNHEY and CDR2 SMNVEV come from the germline V gene (reference sequence). The CDR3 contains 19 residues. Germline trimming cut 7 bases from V and 4 bases from J; bases unmatched to any gene: 20. Here the CDR3 DNA reads TGTGCCAGCAACATAAGGGGGGGACTAGCGGCCCCCCTCCCAGAGACCCAGTACTTC. Translated, it gives CASNIRGGLAAPLPETQYF.

CDR3 sequence (DNA): TGTGCCAGCAGCTCCAAGGGACTAGCGGGGGGGAGGGAGACCCAGTACTTC. This encodes CASSSKGLAGGRETQYF. The V and J genes are TRBV11-2 and TRBJ2-5; 16 bases map to TRBD2. The J segment lost 5 bases and the V segment lost 4 bases, leaving 7 bases of the junction unmatched. Looked up from germline, CDR1 is SGHAT and CDR2 is FQNNGV. The length of the CDR3 is 17 residues.

The gene calls are TRBV6-1 and TRBJ1-4, with TRBD1 identical over 7 bases. The CDR3 covers 14 residues. Per germline, CDR1 MNHNS and CDR2 SASEGT. J gave up 6 bases and V 0 bases, and 1 base lay outside the gene matches. Here the CDR3 DNA reads TGTGCCAGCAGTGAAGCAGGGGGCCATGAAAAACTGTTTTTT. Residues: CASSEAGGHEKLFF.

The sample holds a few counts of this clone. V gene TRBV30 combines with J gene TRBJ1-2; D uncertain. V was pared by 3 bases and J by 0 bases, with 11 bases between. Germline V CDR1 and CDR2: GTSNPN, SVGIG (reference sequence). This CDR3 region has 14 residues. CDR3 coding DNA: TGTGCCTGGAGCGAAGACTGGACTAACTATGGCTACACCTTC. Translation gives CAWSEDWTNYGYTF.

The chain couples TRBV11-3 to TRBJ2-7; weak D call: TRBD2 (5 bases). V lost 8 bases, J lost 3 bases, and 8 bases lay in between. The length of the CDR3 is 11 residues. CDR1 and CDR2 (germline): SGHNT, YENEEA. The CDR3 reads CASQRGYEQYF. DNA for the CDR3: TGTGCCAGCCAACGGGGCTACGAGCAGTACTTC.

V gene TRBV10-3 combines with J gene TRBJ1-2; TRBD1 matches at 10 bases. Germline values: CDR1 ENHRY, CDR2 SYGVKD. The V gene end was trimmed by 5 bases and the J gene end by 1 base; junction bases not matched to a gene: 1. The CDR3 has 14 amino acids. In DNA form, the CDR3 reads TGTGCCATCAGTAGGACAGGGGGTAACTATGGCTACACCTTC. Its translation is CAISRTGGNYGYTF.

The J gene is TRBJ2-7, the V gene TRBV7-2; the match to TRBD1 covers 7 bases. The CDR3 loop spans 15 amino acids. The junction had 10 bases not matched to a gene; V was cut back by 6 bases and J by 2 bases. Germline V gene data show CDR1 as SGHTA and CDR2 as FQGNSA. CDR3 protein: CASSLIPGQTYEQYF. The CDR3 DNA reads as TGTGCCAGCAGTCTAATTCCGGGACAGACCTACGAGCAGTACTTC. Drawing the rest from reference TRBV7-2 and TRBJ2-7, the complete variable domain is GAGVSQSPSNKVTEKGKDVELRCDPISGHTALYWYRQSLGQGLEFLIYFQGNSAPDKSGLPSDRFSAERTGGSVSTLTIQRTQQEDSAVYLCASSLIPGQTYEQYFGPGTRLTVT.

The V and J genes are TRBV3-1 (or the pseudogene TRBV3-2) and TRBJ1-6; no definite D call. CDR3 size: 16 residues. Germline loops: CDR1 LGHDT, CDR2 YNNKEL (reference sequence). Deletions cut 0 bases from V and 0 bases from J, with 6 bases between. Here the CDR3 reads CASSQDLSSYNSPLHF. Written as DNA, the CDR3 is TGTGCCAGCAGCCAAGACCTGAGCTCCTATAATTCACCCCTCCACTTT.